Sequencing of this T cell receptor (beta chain) was carried out in a study of T cell repertoires in cytomegalovirus infection (dated by TCRdb to the late 2010s). Context from the whole study: Peptide stimulations targeted recently identified HLA-C-restricted CMV epitopes, whose presentation resists viral immunomodulation, together with well-studied HLA-B-restricted epitopes. Donor HLA type was relevant to the analysis, because carriage of CMV infection together with the matching HLA type was indicated by public TCR beta signatures. Findings and caveats that apply to the study as a whole: In both this cohort and an independent roughly 400-donor cohort, the cumulative frequency of public TCR beta family members distinguished carriers of CMV infection plus the relevant HLA type. The ex vivo response was dominated by HLA-C-restricted CMV-specific TCR beta clonotypes, and the single most frequent clonotype in two of eight donors was supplied by these HLA-C-restricted clonotypes.

The sample was run on an Illumina HiSeq 1500. The public reads were reanalyzed by TCRdb: fastp trimming at Q25, MiXCR alignment, in-frame beta chains only. CDR3 protein sequences are deduplicated, and each keeps its most common genes and DNA. This sample is represented by hundreds of thousands of distinct CDR3 sequences; roughly 30% of them were singletons. 13% of the sample rests with the top ten. Turning to this clonotype: There is no known antigen for this receptor. There are no base qualities to consult, and no much larger clone falls within one base.

The label giving this sample's treatment or condition can be read as: in vitro stimulation with specific CMV peptide epitopes to enrich CMV-specific T cells. The germline V gene encodes CDR1 SGDLS and CDR2 YYNGEE. Inclusive of the bounding cysteine and phenylalanine, the CDR3 is 14 residues long. CDR3 DNA is the only sequence kept; it has 42 bases, read in frame from the first base. The germline ends are 10 bases apart after V is trimmed by 1 base and J by 6 bases. This receptor was taken from a human donor in good health (CMV status not recorded). Some clones in this sample may be carry-over from other donors' samples. The material sequenced was cultured CD8+ T cells from PBMCs, taken from culture after CMV antigen stimulation. The V gene is TRBV9 and the J gene is TRBJ2-2; a tentative D match to TRBD2 spans 6 bases. The DNA sequence reads TGTGCCAGCAGCGTAATTCCGGGGGCCGGGGAGCTGTTTTTT. Its translation reads: CASSVIPGAGELFF.